Presented here are 24 T cell receptor beta chains from one specimen sequenced in a study of T cell changes during pregnancy in multiple sclerosis. The method was immunoSEQ multiplex PCR; TCRdb's version includes in-frame clones alone and lacks a portion of them. Of about 40,000 clones listed, over 80% are singletons. Here the sequenced sample was CD4+ T cells from peripheral blood mononuclear cells, taken before pregnancy. All receptors derive from a female donor with multiple sclerosis, enrolled in a pregnancy study.

This clone appeared a single time. V usage is TRBV19 and J usage is TRBJ2-2, with 7 positions matching TRBD2. CDR1 is LNHDA and CDR2 is SQIVND in the germline V gene (reference sequence). Germline trimming cut 5 bases from V and 2 bases from J; bases unmatched to any gene: 5. The CDR3 runs to 15 residues. The CDR3 DNA follows: TGTGCCAGTAGTGCAGCGGGACTTAACACCGGGGAGCTGTTTTTT. It encodes CASSAAGLNTGELFF.

This clone has a single count. The V and J genes are TRBV19 and TRBJ2-4, with D unclear. The CDR3 is 15 amino acids. The germline CDR1 and CDR2 sequences are LNHDA and SQIVND (reference sequence). V gave up 6 bases and J gave up 3 bases, with 15 bases separating them. CDR3 DNA: TGTGCCAGTAGCCTGGATCGGGTGAGCAAAAACATTCAGTACTTC. Protein product: CASSLDRVSKNIQYF.

The chain joins TRBV10-3 to TRBJ2-5; maybe TRBD1 (5 bases). V lost 1 base to trimming and J lost 5 bases, with 14 bases between them. Germline V CDR1 and CDR2: ENHRY, SYGVKD. CDR3 size: 15 residues. The CDR3 reads CAISEFRALGETQYF. The CDR3 nucleotides are TGTGCCATCAGTGAGTTCAGGGCGTTAGGTGAGACCCAGTACTTC.

The chain has TRBV4-3 and TRBJ2-3; 10 nucleotides align to TRBD2. In germline, CDR1 is LGHNA, CDR2 YSLEER. V lost 1 base and J lost 0; bases outside the gene matches: 16. The CDR3 extends over 21 amino acids. The CDR3 coding sequence is TGCGCCAGCAGCCAAGGTTTCATAGGGCTAGCGGGAGCTTCTAGCACAGATACGCAGTATTTT. Translating gives CASSQGFIGLAGASSTDTQYF.

This clone was seen once. The V gene is TRBV2, the J gene TRBJ1-2; 7 bases map to TRBD1. Trimming at V came to 1 base and at J to 4 bases, leaving 3 bases not matched to a gene. This CDR3 region has 14 residues. Germline values: CDR1 SNHLY, CDR2 FYNNEI. CDR3 residues: CASSEEKGAYGYTF. CDR3 DNA sequence: TGTGCCAGCAGTGAAGAGAAGGGGGCCTATGGCTACACCTTC.

The V and J genes are TRBV30 and TRBJ1-1; TRBD1 matches at 8 bases. CDR1 GTSNPN and CDR2 SVGIG come from the germline V gene (reference sequence). This CDR3 has 13 amino acids. With V trimmed by 0 bases and J by 4 bases, 1 base remained unmatched. The CDR3 is CAWSVQGVTEAFF. The CDR3 region has the DNA TGTGCCTGGAGTGTACAGGGGGTCACTGAAGCTTTCTTT.

This clone was observed once. This rearrangement joins TRBV18 to TRBJ2-3; D unclear. Germline CDR1 KGHSH, CDR2 LQKENI. Deletions cut 8 bases from V and 5 bases from J, with 8 bases between. The CDR3 has 11 residues. CDR3 region: CASRPGDTQYF. Here the CDR3 DNA reads TGTGCCAGCCGACCGGGAGATACGCAGTATTTT.

J is TRBJ2-3 and V is TRBV10-1; 7 nucleotides agree with TRBD2. The CDR3 spans 17 residues. Trimming cost V 10 bases and J 0 bases; bases outside gene matches: 16. In germline, CDR1 is WNHNN, CDR2 SYGVQD (reference sequence). DNA for the CDR3: TGCGCCAACAACCTAAGCGCTAGCGGTTCTAGCACAGATACGCAGTATTTT. Translation gives CANNLSASGSSTDTQYF.

The genes are TRBV7-2 and TRBJ1-2; 7 positions agree with TRBD1. Trimming cost V 5 bases and J 5 bases; bases outside gene matches: 5. The CDR3 has 13 amino acids. CDR1 and CDR2 (germline): SGHTA, FQGNSA. CDR3 nucleotide sequence: TGTGCCAGCAGCCGGTCGGGACAGTATGGCTACACCTTC. It is translated as CASSRSGQYGYTF.

In its sample, this clone ranks as medium-sized. The rearrangement uses TRBV15 and TRBJ1-1; TRBD1 is a possible D gene (5 bases). The CDR3 totals 12 residues. From germline, CDR1 is LNHNV and CDR2 YYDKDF (reference sequence). The germline V and J ends were trimmed by 5 bases and 5 bases, with 9 bases remaining between them. CDR3 amino acids: CATSPGRTEAFF. DNA for the CDR3: TGTGCCACCAGCCCAGGGCGGACTGAAGCTTTCTTT.

DNA of the CDR3: TGTGCCAGCAGCTGGGGGACAGTGCCTAACACTGAAGCTTTCTTT. This gives the protein CASSWGTVPNTEAFF. The rearrangement joins TRBV5-6 to TRBJ1-1; TRBD1 agrees at 7 bases. V trimming: 3 bases; J trimming: 2 bases; junction bases outside the gene matches: 7. CDR3 length equals 15 residues. Germline V gene lookup returns CDR1 SGHDT and CDR2 YYEEEE.

The genes are TRBV7-2 and TRBJ1-2, with a possible D match to TRBD1 (5 bases). The germline gives CDR1 SGHTA, CDR2 FQGNSA. This CDR3 comprises 14 residues. V lost 1 base to trimming and J lost 3 bases, with 9 bases between them. This chain's CDR3 is CASSLVGGDYGYTF. CDR3 DNA: TGTGCCAGCAGCTTAGTGGGGGGTGACTATGGCTACACCTTC.

In DNA form, the CDR3 reads TGTGCCAGCAGCTTAATCCAGGGCAGGTCGGGCGAGCAGTACTTC. Translation: CASSLIQGRSGEQYF. The gene calls are TRBV7-2 and TRBJ2-7; TRBD1 is a possible D gene (5 bases). Germline CDR1 and CDR2: SGHTA and FQGNSA. This CDR3 has 15 residues. Trimming stripped 2 bases from V and 6 bases from J, with 17 bases between.

The rearrangement joins TRBV7-2 to TRBJ2-3; TRBD2 matches at 11 bases. V shed 2 bases and J 3 bases; nucleotides not matched to a gene: 4. The CDR3 runs to 16 residues. Germline V gene lookup returns CDR1 SGHTA and CDR2 FQGNSA. In DNA form, the CDR3 reads TGTGCCAGCAGCTTAAGGCTAGCGGGGGGAACAGATACGCAGTATTTT. It translates to CASSLRLAGGTDTQYF.

The chain has TRBV7-8 and TRBJ2-5; TRBD2 matches at 12 bases. Unmatched junction bases numbered 9, after V lost 3 bases and J lost 4 bases. This CDR3 spans 17 amino acids. Germline assignment: CDR1 SGHVS and CDR2 FQNEAQ. CDR3 region: CASSFGLSLAGGETQYF. CDR3 nucleotide sequence: TGTGCCAGCAGCTTTGGGCTTTCACTAGCGGGGGGAGAGACCCAGTACTTC.

The chain employs TRBV9 and TRBJ2-3; TRBD2 matches at 8 bases. In germline, CDR1 is SGDLS, CDR2 YYNGEE. This CDR3 spans 16 amino acids. The V and J ends lost 0 bases and 5 bases, in that order; junction bases with no gene match: 8. The CDR3 DNA follows: TGTGCCAGCAGCGTAGGTCCCGGGGGGGTTGGAGATACGCAGTATTTT. It specifies CASSVGPGGVGDTQYF.

The gene calls are TRBV14 and TRBJ1-5; D is perhaps TRBD1 (6 bases). CDR3 length equals 15 residues. V gave up 1 base and J gave up 4 bases, with 11 bases separating them. Germline-derived CDR1 and CDR2 are SGHDN and FVKESK. Here the CDR3 DNA reads TGTGCCAGCAGCCAAGGAGGGGGACGGAATCAGCCCCAGCATTTT. Its protein product is CASSQGGGRNQPQHF.

The chain is built from TRBV7-6 and TRBJ1-1; 9 bases fit TRBD1. V was pared by 1 base and J by 4 bases, with 10 bases of the junction left unmatched. Per germline, CDR1 SGHVS and CDR2 FNYEAQ. The CDR3 has 17 amino acids. DNA of the CDR3: TGTGCCAGCAGCTTAGGTGGACAGGGGCGTTTAGGCACTGAAGCTTTCTTT. It encodes CASSLGGQGRLGTEAFF.

The gene calls are TRBV25-1 and TRBJ1-4; tentative D call: TRBD1 (6 bases). Germline assignment: CDR1 MGHDK and CDR2 SYGVNS. V dropped 7 bases and J dropped 3 bases, with 15 bases sitting between them. CDR3 length equals 15 residues. Here the CDR3 DNA reads TGTGCCAGCACCCATAGGACAGTAGCTAATGAAAAACTGTTTTTT. It codes for CASTHRTVANEKLFF.

V is TRBV7-3 and J is TRBJ1-1, with a weak D call TRBD1 (5 bases). Germline lookup yields CDR1 SGHTA and CDR2 FQGTGA. The CDR3 contains 14 residues. V lost 0 bases, J lost 2 bases, and 7 bases lay in between. CDR3: CASSLTTANTEAFF. Written as DNA, the CDR3 is TGTGCCAGCAGCTTAACGACAGCAAACACTGAAGCTTTCTTT. The entire variable domain, with the rest obtained from reference TRBV7-3 and TRBJ1-1, is as follows: GAGVSQTPSNKVTEKGKYVELRCDPISGHTALYWYRQSLGQGPEFLIYFQGTGAADDSGLPNDRFFAVRPEGSVSTLKIQRTERGDSAVYLCASSLTTANTEAFFGQGTRLTVV.

The chain recombines TRBV4-1 with TRBJ2-6, with D tentatively TRBD1 (5 bases). Germline V lookup: CDR1 MGHRA, CDR2 YSYEKL. This CDR3 is 19 amino acids long. Deletions cut 1 base from V and 0 bases from J, with 16 bases between. CDR3 residues: CASSQGHRSINSGANVLTF. In DNA form, the CDR3 reads TGCGCCAGCAGCCAAGGGCACAGGTCCATTAACTCTGGGGCCAACGTCCTGACTTTC.

The CDR3 region has the DNA TGTGCCAGCAGTGACCAGGGGTCCTACGAGCAGTACTTC. Amino acids: CASSDQGSYEQYF. The V call is TRBV6-1, the J call TRBJ2-7; D is possibly TRBD1 (6 bases). This CDR3 is 13 amino acids long. Germline V gene lookup returns CDR1 MNHNS and CDR2 SASEGT. Trimming stripped 3 bases from V and 1 base from J, with 7 bases between.

V usage is TRBV15 and J usage is TRBJ1-5; a weak D match, TRBD1 (5 bases). The germline gives CDR1 LNHNV, CDR2 YYDKDF (reference sequence). Trimming removed 3 bases from V and 7 bases from J, with 19 bases in between. This CDR3 has 16 residues. The CDR3 DNA sequence: TGTGCCACCAGCAGGATCGGGACTGGCGAGGGCCAGCCCCAGCATTTT. This encodes CATSRIGTGEGQPQHF.

V usage is TRBV6-5 and J usage is TRBJ1-1; TRBD1 matches 12 bases. The CDR3 is 15 amino acids. V was pared by 6 bases and J by 5 bases, with 7 bases of the junction left unmatched. Germline CDR1 reads MNHEY; CDR2 reads SVGAGI. The CDR3 bases are TGTGCCAGCAGCCAGGGACAGGGGGCGAGGACTGAAGCTTTCTTT. Amino acids: CASSQGQGARTEAFF.